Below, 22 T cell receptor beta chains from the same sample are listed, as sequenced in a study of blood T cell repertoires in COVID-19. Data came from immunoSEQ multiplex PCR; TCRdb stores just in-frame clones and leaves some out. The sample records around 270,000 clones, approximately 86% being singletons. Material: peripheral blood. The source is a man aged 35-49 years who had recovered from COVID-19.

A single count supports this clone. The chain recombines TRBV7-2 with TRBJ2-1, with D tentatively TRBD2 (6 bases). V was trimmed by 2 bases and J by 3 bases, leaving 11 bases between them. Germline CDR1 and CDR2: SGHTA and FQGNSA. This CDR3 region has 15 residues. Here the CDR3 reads CASSLSRGNYNEQFF. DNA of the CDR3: TGTGCCAGCAGCTTATCACGGGGGAACTACAATGAGCAGTTCTTC.

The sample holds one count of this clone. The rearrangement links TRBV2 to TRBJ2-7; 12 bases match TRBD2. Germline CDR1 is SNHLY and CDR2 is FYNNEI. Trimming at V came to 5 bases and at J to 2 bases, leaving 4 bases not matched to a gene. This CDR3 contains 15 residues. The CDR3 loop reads CASSLRLAGAYEQYF. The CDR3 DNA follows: TGTGCCAGCAGTCTCCGACTAGCGGGGGCCTACGAGCAGTACTTC.

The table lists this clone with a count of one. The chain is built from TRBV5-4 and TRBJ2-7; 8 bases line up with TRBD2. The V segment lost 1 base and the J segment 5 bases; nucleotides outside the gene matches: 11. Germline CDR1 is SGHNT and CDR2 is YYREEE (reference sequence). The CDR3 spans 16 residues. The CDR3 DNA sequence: TGTGCCAGCAGCTTGTACGGGAGGGCCGCGGTCCACGAGCAGTACTTC. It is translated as CASSLYGRAAVHEQYF.

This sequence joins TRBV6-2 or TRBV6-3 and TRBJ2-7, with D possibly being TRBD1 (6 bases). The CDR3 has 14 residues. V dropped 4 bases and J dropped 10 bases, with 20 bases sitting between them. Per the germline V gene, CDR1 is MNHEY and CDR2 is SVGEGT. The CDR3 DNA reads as TGTGCCAGCAGTTCCGTTCCCTTACAGGGATATCAGTACTTC. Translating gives CASSSVPLQGYQYF.

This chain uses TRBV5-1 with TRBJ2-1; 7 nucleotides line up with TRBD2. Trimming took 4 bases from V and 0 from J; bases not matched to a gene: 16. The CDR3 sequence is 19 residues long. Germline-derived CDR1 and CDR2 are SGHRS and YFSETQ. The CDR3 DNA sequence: TGCGCCAGCAGCCCCTATTACCGGACTAGGAGGAGCTCCTACAATGAGCAGTTCTTC. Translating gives CASSPYYRTRRSSYNEQFF.

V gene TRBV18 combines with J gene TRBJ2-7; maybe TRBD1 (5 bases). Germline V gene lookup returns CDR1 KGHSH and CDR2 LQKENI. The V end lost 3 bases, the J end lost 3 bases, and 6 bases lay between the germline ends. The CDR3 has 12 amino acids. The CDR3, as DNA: TGTGCCAGCTCACCCGACAGCTACGAGCAGTACTTC. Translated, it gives CASSPDSYEQYF.

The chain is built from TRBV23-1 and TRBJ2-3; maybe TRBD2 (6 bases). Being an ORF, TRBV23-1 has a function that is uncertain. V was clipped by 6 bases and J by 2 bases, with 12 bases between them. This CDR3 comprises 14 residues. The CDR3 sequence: CASSQGLYTDTQYF. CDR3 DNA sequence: TGCGCCAGCAGCCAGGGACTTTACACAGATACGCAGTATTTT.

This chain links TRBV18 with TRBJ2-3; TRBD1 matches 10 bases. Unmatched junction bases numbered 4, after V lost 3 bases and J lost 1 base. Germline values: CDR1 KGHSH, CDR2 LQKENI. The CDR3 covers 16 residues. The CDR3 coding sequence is TGTGCCAGCTCACCCCCGACAGGGGGCGGCACAGATACGCAGTATTTT. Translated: CASSPPTGGGTDTQYF.

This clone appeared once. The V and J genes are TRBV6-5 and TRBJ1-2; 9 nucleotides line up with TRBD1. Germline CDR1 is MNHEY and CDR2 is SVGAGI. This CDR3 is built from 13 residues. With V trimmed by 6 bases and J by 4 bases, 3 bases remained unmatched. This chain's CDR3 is CASRQGAAYGYTF. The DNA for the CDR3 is TGTGCCAGCAGACAGGGGGCGGCCTATGGCTACACCTTC.

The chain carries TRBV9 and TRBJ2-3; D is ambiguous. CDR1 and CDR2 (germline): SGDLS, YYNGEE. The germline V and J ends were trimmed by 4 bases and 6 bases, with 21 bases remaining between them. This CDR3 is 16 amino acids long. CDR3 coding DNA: TGTGCCAGCAGCCCTACCCTTGAATTCGTCCGCGATACGCAGTATTTT. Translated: CASSPTLEFVRDTQYF.

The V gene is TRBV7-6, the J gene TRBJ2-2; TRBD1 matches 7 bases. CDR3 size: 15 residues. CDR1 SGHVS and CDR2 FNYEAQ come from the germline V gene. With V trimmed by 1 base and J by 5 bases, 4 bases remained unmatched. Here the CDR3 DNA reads TGTGCCAGCAGCTTAGGGCAGGGGGAAACCGGGGAGCTGTTTTTT. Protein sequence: CASSLGQGETGELFF.

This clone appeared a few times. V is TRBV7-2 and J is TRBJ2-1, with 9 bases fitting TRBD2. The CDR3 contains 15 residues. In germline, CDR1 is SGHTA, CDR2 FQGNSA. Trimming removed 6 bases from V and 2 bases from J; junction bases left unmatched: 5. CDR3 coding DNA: TGTGCCAGCAGTTTCTCTAGCGGGGCCTACAATGAGCAGTTCTTC. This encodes CASSFSSGAYNEQFF.

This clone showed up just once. The CDR3, as DNA: TGCAGTGCTAGTGTAGTGAATGTCGCCAAAAACATTCAGTACTTC. It codes for CSASVVNVAKNIQYF. The chain recombines TRBV20-1 with TRBJ2-4; D is unresolved. The germline V gene encodes CDR1 DFQATT and CDR2 SNEGSKA (reference sequence). The CDR3 is made up of 15 amino acids. Trimming stripped 3 bases from V and 1 base from J, with 13 bases between.

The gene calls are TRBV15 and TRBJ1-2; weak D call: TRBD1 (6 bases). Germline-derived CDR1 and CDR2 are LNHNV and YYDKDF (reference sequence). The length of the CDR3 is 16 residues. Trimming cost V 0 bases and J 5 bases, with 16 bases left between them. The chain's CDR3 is CATSRDILTGPYGYTF. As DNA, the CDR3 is TGTGCCACCAGCAGAGATATTTTAACAGGGCCTTATGGCTACACCTTC.

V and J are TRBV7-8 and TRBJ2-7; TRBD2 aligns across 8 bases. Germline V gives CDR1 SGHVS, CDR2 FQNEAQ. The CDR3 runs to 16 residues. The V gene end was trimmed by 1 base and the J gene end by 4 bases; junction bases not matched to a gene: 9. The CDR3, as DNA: TGTGCCAGCAGCTTAGTCGGCCAGCGGGGGCTTTACGAGCAGTACTTC. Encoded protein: CASSLVGQRGLYEQYF. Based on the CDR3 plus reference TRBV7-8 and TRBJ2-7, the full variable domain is GAGVSQSPRYKVAKRGQDVALRCDPISGHVSLFWYQQALGQGPEFLTYFQNEAQLDKSGLPSDRFFAERPEGSVSTLKIQRTQQEDSAVYLCASSLVGQRGLYEQYFGPGTRLTVT.

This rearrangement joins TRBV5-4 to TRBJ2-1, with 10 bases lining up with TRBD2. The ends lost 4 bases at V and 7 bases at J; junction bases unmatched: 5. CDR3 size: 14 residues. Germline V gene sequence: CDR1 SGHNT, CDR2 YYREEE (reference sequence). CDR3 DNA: TGTGCCAGCAGCCGCACTAGCGGGGATAATGAGCAGTTCTTC. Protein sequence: CASSRTSGDNEQFF.

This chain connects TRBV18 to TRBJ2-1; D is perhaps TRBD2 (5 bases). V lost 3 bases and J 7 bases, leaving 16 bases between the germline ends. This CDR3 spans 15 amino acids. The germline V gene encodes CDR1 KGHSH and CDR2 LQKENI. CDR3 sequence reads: CASSPRGHGLNEQFF. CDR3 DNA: TGTGCCAGCTCACCCCGGGGTCACGGTCTTAATGAGCAGTTCTTC.

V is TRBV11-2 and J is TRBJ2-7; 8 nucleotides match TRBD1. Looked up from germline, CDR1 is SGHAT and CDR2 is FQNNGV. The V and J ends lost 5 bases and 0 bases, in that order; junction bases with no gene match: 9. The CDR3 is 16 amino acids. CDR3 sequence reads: CASSPRTGPVSYEQYF. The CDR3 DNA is TGTGCCAGCAGCCCGCGGACAGGGCCGGTCTCCTACGAGCAGTACTTC.

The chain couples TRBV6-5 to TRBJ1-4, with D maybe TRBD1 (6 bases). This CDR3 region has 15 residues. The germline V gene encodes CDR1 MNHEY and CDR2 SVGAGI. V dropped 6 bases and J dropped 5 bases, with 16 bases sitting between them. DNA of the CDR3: TGTGCCAGCAGCTCGTCGAGGACAGAAAATGAAAAACTGTTTTTT. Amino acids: CASSSSRTENEKLFF.

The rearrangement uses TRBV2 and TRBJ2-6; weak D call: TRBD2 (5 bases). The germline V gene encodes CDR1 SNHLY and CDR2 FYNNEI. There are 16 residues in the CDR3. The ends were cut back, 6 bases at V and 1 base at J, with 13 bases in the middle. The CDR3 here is CASSLPTGSGANVLTF. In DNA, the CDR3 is TGTGCCAGCAGCCTTCCAACGGGGTCTGGGGCCAACGTCCTGACTTTC.

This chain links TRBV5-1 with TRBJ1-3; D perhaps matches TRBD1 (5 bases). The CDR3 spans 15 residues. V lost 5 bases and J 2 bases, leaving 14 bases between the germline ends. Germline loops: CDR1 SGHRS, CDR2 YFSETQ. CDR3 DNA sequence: TGCGCCAGCAGTACGGCCGGGACTGCTGGAAACACCATATATTTT. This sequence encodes CASSTAGTAGNTIYF.

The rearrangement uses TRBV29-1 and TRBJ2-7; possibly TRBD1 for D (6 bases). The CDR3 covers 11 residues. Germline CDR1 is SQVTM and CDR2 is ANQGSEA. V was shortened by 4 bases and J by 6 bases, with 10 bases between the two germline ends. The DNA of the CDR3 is TGCAGCGTTGTTCAGGGGTCCGAGCAGTACTTC. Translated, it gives CSVVQGSEQYF.